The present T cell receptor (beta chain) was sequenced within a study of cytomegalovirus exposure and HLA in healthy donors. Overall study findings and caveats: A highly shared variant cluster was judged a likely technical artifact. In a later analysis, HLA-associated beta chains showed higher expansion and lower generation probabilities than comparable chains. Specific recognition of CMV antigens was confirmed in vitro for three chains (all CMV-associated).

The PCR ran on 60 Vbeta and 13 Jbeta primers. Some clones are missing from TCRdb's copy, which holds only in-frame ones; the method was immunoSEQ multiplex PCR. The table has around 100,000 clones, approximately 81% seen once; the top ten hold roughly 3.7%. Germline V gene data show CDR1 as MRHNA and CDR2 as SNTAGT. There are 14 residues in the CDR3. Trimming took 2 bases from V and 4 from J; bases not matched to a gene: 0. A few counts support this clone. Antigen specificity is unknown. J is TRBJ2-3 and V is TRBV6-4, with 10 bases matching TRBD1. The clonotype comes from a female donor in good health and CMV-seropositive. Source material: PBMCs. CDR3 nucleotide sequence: TGTGCCAGCAGTGACGGACAGGGGGCAGATACGCAGTATTTT. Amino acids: CASSDGQGADTQYF.